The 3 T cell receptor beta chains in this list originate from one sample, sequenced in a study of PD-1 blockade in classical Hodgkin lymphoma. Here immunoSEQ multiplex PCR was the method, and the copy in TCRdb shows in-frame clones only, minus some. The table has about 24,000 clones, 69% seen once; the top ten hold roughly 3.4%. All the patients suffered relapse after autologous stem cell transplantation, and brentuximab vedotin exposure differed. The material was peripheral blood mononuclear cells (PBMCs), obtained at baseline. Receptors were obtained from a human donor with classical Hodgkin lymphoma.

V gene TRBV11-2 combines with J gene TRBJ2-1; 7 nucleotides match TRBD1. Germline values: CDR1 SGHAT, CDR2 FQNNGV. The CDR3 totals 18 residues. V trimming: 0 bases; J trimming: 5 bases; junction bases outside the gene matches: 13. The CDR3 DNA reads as TGTGCCAGCAGCTTAGATCGACCGGGAACAGGGGAAAACAATGAGCAGTTCTTC. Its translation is CASSLDRPGTGENNEQFF.

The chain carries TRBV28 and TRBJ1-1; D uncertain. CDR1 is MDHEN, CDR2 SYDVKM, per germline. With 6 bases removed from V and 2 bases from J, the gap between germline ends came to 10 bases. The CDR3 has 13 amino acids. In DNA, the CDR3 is TGTGCCAGCAGGCCGGGAGCCAACACTGAAGCTTTCTTT. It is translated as CASRPGANTEAFF.

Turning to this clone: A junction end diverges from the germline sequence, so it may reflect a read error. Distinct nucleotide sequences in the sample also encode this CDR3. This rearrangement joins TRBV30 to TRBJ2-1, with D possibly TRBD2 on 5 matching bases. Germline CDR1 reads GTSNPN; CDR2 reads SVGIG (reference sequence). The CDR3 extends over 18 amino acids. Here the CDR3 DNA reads TGCGCCTGGAGTGTATATTCAGCGGAATGGTCCTCCTACAATGAGCAGTTCTTC. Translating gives CAWSVYSAEWSSYNEQFF.